This passage covers 28 T cell receptor beta chains from one sample sequenced in a study of metastatic and nonmetastatic thyroid tumors. Prior to thyroid surgery, none of the patients had received any treatment. TCRdb re-analyzed the PCR reads through MiXCR. The profile shows fewer than 15,000 clones, under 30% of them singletons. Sequenced: blood. All receptors come from a female donor with papillary thyroid cancer or a benign thyroid nodule (not recorded which). Some clones in this sample may be carry-over from other donors' samples.

This clone was seen at least ten times. The chain is built from TRBV20-1 and TRBJ1-3; 7 bases align to TRBD1. The V gene's germline CDR1 is DFQATT and CDR2 SNEGSKA (reference sequence). The CDR3 runs to 13 residues. Trimming took 5 bases from V and 0 from J; bases not matched to a gene: 1. The CDR3 DNA is TGCAGTGCTTGGGACAGCTCTGGAAACACCATATATTTT. This sequence encodes CSAWDSSGNTIYF.

With regard to this clone: Its ends do not fully match the called genes, so a read error is possible. The V and J genes are TRBV10-3 and TRBJ1-5; TRBD1 is a possible D gene (5 bases). The CDR3 loop spans 13 amino acids. The germline V gene has CDR1 ENHRY and CDR2 SYGVKD. CDR3 amino acids: CAIKAGQDQPHHF. The CDR3 DNA follows: TGTGCCATCAAGGCGGGGCAGGATCAGCCCCATCATTTT.

This clone was counted at least ten times. The chain combines TRBV9 with TRBJ1-5; 11 bases align to TRBD1. V trimming: 4 bases; J trimming: 6 bases; junction bases outside the gene matches: 6. The CDR3 sequence is 15 residues long. Germline CDR1 reads SGDLS; CDR2 reads YYNGEE. The CDR3 loop reads CASSPGQGAGQPQHF. The CDR3 DNA sequence: TGTGCCAGCAGCCCCGGACAGGGGGCGGGTCAGCCCCAGCATTTT.

This clone counts as medium-sized. The rearrangement joins TRBV19 to TRBJ1-2; D ambiguous. CDR3 length: 14 residues. Germline V lookup: CDR1 LNHDA, CDR2 SQIVND (reference sequence). V gave up 5 bases and J gave up 11 bases, with 21 bases separating them. CDR3: CASSGSGSDTAYTF. The CDR3 DNA follows: TGTGCCAGTAGTGGTTCCGGTTCCGATACTGCTTACACCTTC.

Many counts were recorded for this clone. Since a much larger clone is just one base distant, this may be a read error. In the same sample, other DNA sequences code for this CDR3. This rearrangement joins TRBV24-1 to TRBJ2-5; D may be TRBD1 or TRBD2 (6 bases each). CDR3 length equals 17 residues. V gave up 7 bases and J gave up 5 bases, with 25 bases separating them. Germline CDR1 reads KGHDR; CDR2 reads SFDVKD. In DNA, the CDR3 is TGTGCCACCAGCGACGAGGCACGGGGGCAGGGTCAGGAGACCCAGTACTTC. The encoded protein is CATSDEARGQGQETQYF.

V and J are TRBV11-2 and TRBJ2-2; tentative D call: TRBD1 (5 bases). Germline-derived CDR1 and CDR2 are SGHAT and FQNNGV. Between the trimmed V and J ends, which lost 1 base and 5 bases, there was a span of 11 bases. The CDR3 sequence is 15 residues long. The CDR3, as DNA: TGTGCCAGCAGCTTAGCTTCAGGGCAGACCGGGGAGCTGTTTTTT. Translated, it gives CASSLASGQTGELFF.

This clone was found a few times. The rearrangement uses TRBV6-1 and TRBJ1-5; no reliable D call. There are 15 residues in the CDR3. The ends were cut back, 2 bases at V and 3 bases at J, with 11 bases in the middle. The V gene's germline CDR1 is MNHNS and CDR2 SASEGT. The CDR3 reads CASSEKDAANQPQHF. CDR3 nucleotide sequence: TGTGCCAGCAGTGAAAAGGACGCCGCCAATCAGCCCCAGCATTTT.

The rearrangement joins TRBV6-1 to TRBJ2-1; D not certain. This CDR3 contains 13 residues. Germline V gene data show CDR1 as MNHNS and CDR2 as SASEGT. The V gene lost 8 bases and the J gene lost 4 bases, with 12 bases spanning the gap. The CDR3 region has the DNA TGTGCCAGCGGTGCAACAGATTACAATGAGCAGTTCTTC. This gives the protein CASGATDYNEQFF.

This clone showed up many times. A much larger clonotype is one base distant, so this may be a read error. V is TRBV20-1 and J is TRBJ2-1; 10 bases line up with TRBD1. This CDR3 has 17 amino acids. Germline CDR1 is DFQATT and CDR2 is SNEGSKA (reference sequence). The CDR3 coding sequence is TGCAATGCTAGTCCCTTAGGTTGGGGACAGGGGTTGGGTGAGCAGTTCTTC. It is translated as CNASPLGWGQGLGEQFF.

This clone was found many times. The chain uses TRBV20-1 and TRBJ2-1, with D unclear. Germline V gene sequence: CDR1 DFQATT, CDR2 SNEGSKA (reference sequence). Trimming took 8 bases from V and 10 from J, leaving 18 bases between them. The CDR3 loop spans 12 amino acids. In nucleotides, the CDR3 is TGCAGTCACGATGGATTGAGCGAAGAGCAGTTCTTC. It encodes CSHDGLSEEQFF.

The chain carries TRBV7-2 and TRBJ2-7, with D uncertain. Trimming took 3 bases from V and 2 from J, leaving 8 bases between them. This CDR3 region has 13 residues. Per germline, CDR1 SGHTA and CDR2 FQGNSA. The CDR3 is CASSLWLAYEQYF. In DNA form, the CDR3 reads TGTGCCAGCAGCTTGTGGCTAGCCTACGAGCAGTACTTC.

By share, this clone counts as medium-sized. The chain combines TRBV28 with TRBJ2-2; no reliable D call. Germline assignment: CDR1 MDHEN and CDR2 SYDVKM. The CDR3 covers 14 residues. Trimming took off 7 bases at V and 5 bases at J, with 14 bases between the two ends. CDR3 protein: CASTQSIGTGELFF. The CDR3 region has the DNA TGTGCCAGCACCCAATCCATTGGGACCGGGGAGCTGTTTTTT.

This clone has ten or more counts. The rearrangement joins TRBV3-1 to TRBJ2-1; D is undetermined. With 3 bases removed from V and 7 bases from J, the gap between germline ends came to 4 bases. The CDR3 totals 11 residues. Germline assignment: CDR1 LGHDT and CDR2 YNNKEL (reference sequence). In DNA form, the CDR3 reads TGTGCCAGCAGCCACGTAAATGAGCAGTTCTTC. Translated, it gives CASSHVNEQFF.

Judged by abundance, this clone is medium-sized. The chain couples TRBV28 to TRBJ2-1; 12 bases line up with TRBD2. Trimming at V came to 3 bases and at J to 3 bases, leaving 12 bases not matched to a gene. The CDR3 runs to 19 residues. The germline gives CDR1 MDHEN, CDR2 SYDVKM. The CDR3 region is CASSFSLAGGPSGYNEQFF. The CDR3 region has the DNA TGTGCCAGCAGTTTCTCTCTAGCGGGAGGGCCCTCCGGCTACAATGAGCAGTTCTTC. Variable domain in full (rest from reference TRBV28 and TRBJ2-1): DVKVTQSSRYLVKRTGEKVFLECVQDMDHENMFWYRQDPGLGLRLIYFSYDVKMKEKGDIPEGYSVSREKKERFSLILESASTNQTSMYLCASSFSLAGGPSGYNEQFFGPGTRLTVL.

The sample holds many counts of this clone. The J gene is TRBJ2-1, the V gene TRBV29-1, with unresolved D. CDR3 size: 12 residues. Germline-derived CDR1 and CDR2 are SQVTM and ANQGSEA. V was shortened by 5 bases and J by 7 bases, with 12 bases between the two germline ends. Here the CDR3 reads CSVRAQANEQFF. CDR3 sequence (DNA): TGCAGCGTTAGGGCCCAAGCGAATGAGCAGTTCTTC.

In this sample, this clone turned up many times. V gene TRBV20-1 combines with J gene TRBJ2-1, with 12 bases lining up with TRBD2. Germline CDR1 reads DFQATT; CDR2 reads SNEGSKA (reference sequence). Germline trimming cut 2 bases from V and 6 bases from J; bases unmatched to any gene: 5. CDR3 length equals 15 residues. CDR3 sequence: CSARSSGRAFNEQFF. DNA for the CDR3: TGCAGTGCTAGATCTAGCGGGAGGGCCTTCAATGAGCAGTTCTTC.

The J gene is TRBJ2-7, the V gene TRBV28, with a possible D match to TRBD2 (6 bases). The CDR3 is made up of 17 amino acids. V lost 6 bases to trimming and J lost 3 bases, with 24 bases between them. The V gene's germline CDR1 is MDHEN and CDR2 SYDVKM. The CDR3 DNA is TGTGCCAGCAGATCCGCCGGTGCGGGGAGCAGGGACTACGAGCAGTACTTC. Its translation: CASRSAGAGSRDYEQYF.

This clone was recorded at least ten times. The rearrangement links TRBV19 to TRBJ2-1; D perhaps matches TRBD1 (5 bases). The CDR3 spans 14 residues. With 3 bases removed from V and 8 bases from J, the gap between germline ends came to 14 bases. Germline V gene lookup returns CDR1 LNHDA and CDR2 SQIVND (reference sequence). The CDR3 bases are TGTGCCAGTAGTATTAGTAGGGGTACAGATGAGCAGTTCTTC. Translating gives CASSISRGTDEQFF. Combining the CDR3 with reference TRBV19 and TRBJ2-1 gives the whole variable domain DGGITQSPKYLFRKEGQNVTLSCEQNLNHDAMYWYRQDPGQGLRLIYYSQIVNDFQKGDIAEGYSVSREKKESFPLTVTSAQKNPTAFYLCASSISRGTDEQFFGPGTRLTVL.

This clone was counted at least ten times. V and J are TRBV5-6 and TRBJ2-2; 9 nucleotides align to TRBD1. The CDR3 totals 16 residues. Germline loops: CDR1 SGHDT, CDR2 YYEEEE. V lost 5 bases to trimming and J lost 3 bases; unmatched junction nucleotides: 8. CDR3 sequence reads: CASRQRGTGYTGELFF. The CDR3 DNA reads as TGTGCCAGCAGGCAGAGGGGGACAGGGTACACCGGGGAGCTGTTTTTT.

In its sample, this clone ranks as medium-sized (0.01 to 0.1%). The gene calls are TRBV6-2 or TRBV6-3 and TRBJ2-1, with 8 positions matching TRBD2. CDR3 size: 16 residues. The V gene's germline CDR1 is MNHEY and CDR2 SVGEGT. The trim removed 5 bases at V and 4 bases at J, leaving 10 bases unmatched. This CDR3 is CASSPSGGAVYNEQFF. For the CDR3, the DNA is TGTGCCAGCAGTCCCTCGGGGGGGGCAGTTTACAATGAGCAGTTCTTC.

In the case of this clone: One end of the junction fails to match germline, which may point to a read error. V usage is TRBV19 and J usage is TRBJ1-5; 8 bases line up with TRBD1. Germline lookup yields CDR1 LNHDA and CDR2 SQIVND (reference sequence). The CDR3 has 15 residues. CDR3 in amino acids: CASSGTGLSNQPQHF. CDR3 bases: TGTGCCAGTAGTGGGACAGGTTTGAGCAATCAGCCCCAGCACTTT. Drawing the rest from reference TRBV19 and TRBJ1-5, the complete variable domain is DGGITQSPKYLFRKEGQNVTLSCEQNLNHDAMYWYRQDPGQGLRLIYYSQIVNDFQKGDIAEGYSVSREKKESFPLTVTSAQKNPTAFYLCASSGTGLSNQPQHFGDGTRLSIL.

This clone was detected a few times. This sequence joins TRBV6-1 and TRBJ2-3; TRBD1 matches at 8 bases. Germline CDR1 and CDR2: MNHNS and SASEGT. Unmatched junction bases numbered 8, after V lost 1 base and J lost 8 bases. CDR3 length equals 15 residues. CDR3 sequence: CASSEGQGARGTQYF. The CDR3 coding sequence is TGTGCCAGCAGTGAAGGGCAGGGGGCTAGGGGTACGCAGTATTTT.

The chain links TRBV7-2 to TRBJ1-3; the D is unclear. Trimming removed 0 bases from V and 4 bases from J, with 16 bases in between. This CDR3 is 17 amino acids long. The germline V gene encodes CDR1 SGHTA and CDR2 FQGNSA. CDR3 loop: CASSLAFPQDGGNTIYF. The CDR3, as DNA: TGTGCCAGCAGCTTAGCGTTCCCTCAGGACGGGGGAAACACCATATATTTT.

This clone was recorded many times. V usage is TRBV29-1 and J usage is TRBJ2-1; TRBD1 is a possible D gene (6 bases). This CDR3 is 12 amino acids long. CDR1 is SQVTM and CDR2 is ANQGSEA in the germline V gene. Trimming stripped 7 bases from V and 7 bases from J, with 14 bases between. The CDR3 is CSADTRGNEQFF. The CDR3 nucleotides read TGCAGCGCAGATACTAGGGGGAATGAGCAGTTCTTC.

This clone was seen ten or more times. One junction end does not reproduce the germline sequence, and a read error may be involved. Other DNA variants within this sample encode the same CDR3. This chain links TRBV30 with TRBJ2-1, with D perhaps assigned TRBD1 or TRBD2 (5 bases each). CDR1 and CDR2 from the germline V gene are GTSNPN and SVGIG (reference sequence). This CDR3 spans 14 amino acids. This chain's CDR3 is CAWSTAGTVNEQFF. The DNA for the CDR3 is TGCGCCTGGAGTACTGCCGGGACGGTCAATGAGCAGTTCTTC. Based on the CDR3 plus reference TRBV30 and TRBJ2-1, the full variable domain is SQTIHQWPATLVQPVGSPLSLECTVEGTSNPNLYWYRQAAGRGLQLLFYSVGIGQISSEVPQNLSASRPQDRQFILSSKKLLLSDSGFYLCAWSTAGTVNEQFFGPGTRLTVL.

The chain joins TRBV4-2 to TRBJ2-1; 9 nucleotides agree with TRBD2. From germline, CDR1 is LGHNA and CDR2 YNFKEQ. The CDR3 contains 16 residues. J was trimmed by 0 bases and V by 0 bases; bases with no gene match: 0. CDR3 DNA sequence: TGTGCCAGCAGCCAAGATAGCGGGAGCTCCTACAATGAGCAGTTCTTC. It is translated as CASSQDSGSSYNEQFF.

This clone has at least ten counts. The chain joins TRBV4-1 to TRBJ1-1; D call uncertain. Germline V gene sequence: CDR1 MGHRA, CDR2 YSYEKL. This CDR3 has 13 residues. Trimming shortened V by 3 bases and J by 3 bases, and 8 bases separated the two germline ends. The CDR3 protein is CASSQVADTEAFF. The CDR3, as DNA: TGCGCCAGCAGCCAGGTGGCAGACACTGAAGCTTTCTTT.

This clone was counted many times. CDR3 in amino acids: CASSQDRPSQRDTQYF. The CDR3, as DNA: TGTGCCAGCAGCCAAGATCGGCCCAGCCAGCGGGATACGCAGTATTTT. The J gene is TRBJ2-3, the V gene TRBV3-1; D may be TRBD2 (5 bases). V was cut by 0 bases and J by 6 bases, with 16 bases left in between. CDR3 size: 16 residues. Germline V lookup: CDR1 LGHDT, CDR2 YNNKEL (reference sequence).